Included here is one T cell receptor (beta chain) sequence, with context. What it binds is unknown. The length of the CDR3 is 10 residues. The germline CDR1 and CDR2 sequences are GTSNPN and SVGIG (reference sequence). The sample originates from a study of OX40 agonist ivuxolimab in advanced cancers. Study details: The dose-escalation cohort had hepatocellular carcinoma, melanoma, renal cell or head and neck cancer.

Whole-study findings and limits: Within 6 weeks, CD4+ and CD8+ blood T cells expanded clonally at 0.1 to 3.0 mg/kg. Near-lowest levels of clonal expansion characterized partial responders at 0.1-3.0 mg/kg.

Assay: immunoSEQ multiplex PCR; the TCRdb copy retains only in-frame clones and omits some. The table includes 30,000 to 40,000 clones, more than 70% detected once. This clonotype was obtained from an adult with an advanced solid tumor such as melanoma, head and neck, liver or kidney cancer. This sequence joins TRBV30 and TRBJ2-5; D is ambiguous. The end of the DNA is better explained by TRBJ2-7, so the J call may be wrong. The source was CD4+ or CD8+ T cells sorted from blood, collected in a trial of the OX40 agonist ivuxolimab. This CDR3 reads CAWGMGEQYF. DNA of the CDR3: TGTGCCTGGGGGATGGGCGAGCAGTACTTC.